This T cell receptor beta chain was retrieved from a study of T cells in Graves' hyperthyroidism and ophthalmopathy. Findings of the study overall: The model predicted ophthalmopathy a median roughly 6.5 months before onset. The majority of expanded thyroid clonotypes above 0.001 also appeared in blood.

The CDR3 loop spans 13 amino acids. V lost 0 bases to trimming and J lost 10 bases, with 10 bases between them. Germline V gene lookup returns CDR1 LGHNA and CDR2 YNFKEQ. RNA transcripts gave rise to amplified TCR beta CDR3 regions. During a first-round RT-PCR of the TCR CDR3, the HTBI primer set was used. TCRdb itself ran the multiplex PCR reads through MiXCR, one entry per CDR3 protein. The repertoire holds some 350,000 distinct CDR3 sequences, with 25% as singletons. This clonotype has a handful of counts. No antigen is known for it. The study excluded patients with uncontrolled infection, other autoimmune disease, pregnancy or lactation. Around 9.9 ml of fresh peripheral blood supplied the PBMCs.

This sequence joins TRBV4-2 and TRBJ2-1, with D maybe TRBD1 (6 bases). This receptor was taken from a middle-aged man with Graves' hyperthyroidism. Source material: blood. CDR3 sequence: CASSQDRRGEQFF. The CDR3 region has the DNA TGTGCCAGCAGCCAAGATAGAAGGGGGGAGCAGTTCTTC.